These 3 T cell receptor beta chains originate from one sample sequenced in a study of cytomegalovirus exposure and HLA in healthy donors. Use of 60 Vbeta and 13 Jbeta primers characterized the PCR. Using immunoSEQ multiplex PCR, the repertoire was profiled, and TCRdb retains in-frame clones only, with some absent. This listing includes roughly 120,000 clones. What was sequenced was PBMCs. These receptors all stem from a man between 18 and 35 years old in good health and CMV-seronegative.

The chain is built from TRBV5-1 and TRBJ1-1; TRBD1 might be the D (5 bases). Trimming took 4 bases from V and 1 from J, leaving 14 bases between them. The CDR3 totals 15 residues. CDR1 and CDR2 from the germline V gene are SGHRS and YFSETQ. The CDR3 here is CASSPAVGQNTEAFF. In nucleotides, the CDR3 is TGCGCCAGCAGCCCCGCGGTGGGGCAGAACACTGAAGCTTTCTTT.

The V gene is TRBV6-6, the J gene TRBJ2-7; TRBD1 is a possible D gene (6 bases). There are 16 residues in the CDR3. Germline loops: CDR1 MNHNY, CDR2 SVGAGI (reference sequence). Trimming took 0 bases from V and 5 from J, leaving 17 bases between them. The CDR3 nucleotides are TGTGCCAGCAGTTACTCCTTGGGACACGCTGTACACGAGCAGTACTTC. Its translation is CASSYSLGHAVHEQYF.

The V and J genes are TRBV19 and TRBJ2-7; D may be TRBD1 (6 bases). The V end was cut by 6 bases, the J end by 4 bases, with 16 bases between. The CDR3 sequence is 14 residues long. Per germline, CDR1 LNHDA and CDR2 SQIVND (reference sequence). Here the CDR3 reads CASRAPGQSYEQYF. In DNA form, the CDR3 reads TGTGCCAGTAGGGCCCCGGGACAAAGTTACGAGCAGTACTTC. The full variable domain, completed using reference TRBV19 and TRBJ2-7, is DGGITQSPKYLFRKEGQNVTLSCEQNLNHDAMYWYRQDPGQGLRLIYYSQIVNDFQKGDIAEGYSVSREKKESFPLTVTSAQKNPTAFYLCASRAPGQSYEQYFGPGTRLTVT.